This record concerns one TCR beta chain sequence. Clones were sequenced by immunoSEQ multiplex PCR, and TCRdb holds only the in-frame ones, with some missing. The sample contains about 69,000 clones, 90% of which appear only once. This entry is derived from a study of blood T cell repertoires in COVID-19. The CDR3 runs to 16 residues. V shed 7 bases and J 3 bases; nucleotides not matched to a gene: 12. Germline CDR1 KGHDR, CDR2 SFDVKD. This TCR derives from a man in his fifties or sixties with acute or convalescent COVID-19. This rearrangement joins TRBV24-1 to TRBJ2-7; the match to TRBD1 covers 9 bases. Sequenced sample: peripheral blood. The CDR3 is CATSGTGTGSVYEQYF. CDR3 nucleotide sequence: TGTGCCACCAGCGGCACCGGGACAGGGTCGGTCTACGAGCAGTACTTC.